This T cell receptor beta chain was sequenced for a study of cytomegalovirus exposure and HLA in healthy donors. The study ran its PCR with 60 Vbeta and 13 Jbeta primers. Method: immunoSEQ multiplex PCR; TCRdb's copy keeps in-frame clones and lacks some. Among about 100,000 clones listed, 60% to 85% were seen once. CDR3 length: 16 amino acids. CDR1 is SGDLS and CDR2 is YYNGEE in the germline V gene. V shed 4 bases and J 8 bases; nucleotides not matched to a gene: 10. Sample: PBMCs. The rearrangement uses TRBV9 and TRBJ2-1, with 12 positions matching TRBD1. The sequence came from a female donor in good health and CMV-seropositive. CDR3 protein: CASSNPKGQGAYEQFF. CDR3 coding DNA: TGTGCCAGCAGCAACCCGAAGGGACAGGGGGCCTATGAGCAGTTCTTC.